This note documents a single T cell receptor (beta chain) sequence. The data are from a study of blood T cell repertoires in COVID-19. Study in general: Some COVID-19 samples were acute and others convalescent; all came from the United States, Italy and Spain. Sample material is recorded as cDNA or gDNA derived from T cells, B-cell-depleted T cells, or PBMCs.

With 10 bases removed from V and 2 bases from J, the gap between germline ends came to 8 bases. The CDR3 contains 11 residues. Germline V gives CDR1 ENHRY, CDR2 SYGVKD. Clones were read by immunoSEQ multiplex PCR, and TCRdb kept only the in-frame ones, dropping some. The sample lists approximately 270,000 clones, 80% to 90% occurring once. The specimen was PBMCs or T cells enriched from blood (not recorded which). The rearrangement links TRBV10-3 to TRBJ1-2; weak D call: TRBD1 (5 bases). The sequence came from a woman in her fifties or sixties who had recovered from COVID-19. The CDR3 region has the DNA TGTGCCACGGGGGTGAACTATGGCTACACCTTC. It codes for CATGVNYGYTF.